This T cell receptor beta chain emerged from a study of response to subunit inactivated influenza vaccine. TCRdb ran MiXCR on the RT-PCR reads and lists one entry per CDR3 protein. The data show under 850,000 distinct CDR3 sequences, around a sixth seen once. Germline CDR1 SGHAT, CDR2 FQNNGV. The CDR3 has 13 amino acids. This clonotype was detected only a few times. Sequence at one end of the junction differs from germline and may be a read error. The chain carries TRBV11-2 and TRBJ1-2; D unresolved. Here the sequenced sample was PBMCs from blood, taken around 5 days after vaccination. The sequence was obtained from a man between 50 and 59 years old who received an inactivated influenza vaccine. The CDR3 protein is CASSLDGFPGPNF. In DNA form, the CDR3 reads TGTGCCAGCAGCTTAGATGGGTTTCCGGGCCCGAACTTC.